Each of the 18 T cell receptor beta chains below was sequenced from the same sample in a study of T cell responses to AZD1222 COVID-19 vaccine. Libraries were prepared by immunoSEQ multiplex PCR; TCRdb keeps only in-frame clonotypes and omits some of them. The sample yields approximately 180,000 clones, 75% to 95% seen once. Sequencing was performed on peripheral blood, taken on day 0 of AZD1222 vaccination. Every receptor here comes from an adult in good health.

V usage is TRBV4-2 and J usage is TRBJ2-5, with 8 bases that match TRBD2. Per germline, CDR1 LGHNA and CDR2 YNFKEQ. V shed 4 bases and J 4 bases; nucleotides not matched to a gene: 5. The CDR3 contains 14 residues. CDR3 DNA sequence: TGTGCCAGCAGCCCCGGGACTAGAGGAGAGACCCAGTACTTC. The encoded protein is CASSPGTRGETQYF.

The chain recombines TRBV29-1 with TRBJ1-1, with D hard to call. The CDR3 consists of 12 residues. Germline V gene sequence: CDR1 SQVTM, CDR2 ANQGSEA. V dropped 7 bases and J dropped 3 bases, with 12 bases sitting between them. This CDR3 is CSGLDGYTEAFF. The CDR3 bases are TGCAGCGGTCTAGACGGTTACACTGAAGCTTTCTTT.

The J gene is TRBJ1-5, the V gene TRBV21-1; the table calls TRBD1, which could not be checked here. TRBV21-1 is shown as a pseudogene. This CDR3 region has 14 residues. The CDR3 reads CASSRGDKNQPQHF. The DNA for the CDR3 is TGTGCCAGCAGTCGAGGGGACAAGAATCAGCCCCAGCATTTT.

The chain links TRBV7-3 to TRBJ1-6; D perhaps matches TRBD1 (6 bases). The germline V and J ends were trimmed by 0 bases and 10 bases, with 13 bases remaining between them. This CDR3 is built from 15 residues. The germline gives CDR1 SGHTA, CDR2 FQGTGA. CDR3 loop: CASSLTRRGESPLHF. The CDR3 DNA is TGTGCCAGCAGCTTAACACGGAGGGGGGAGTCACCCCTCCACTTT.

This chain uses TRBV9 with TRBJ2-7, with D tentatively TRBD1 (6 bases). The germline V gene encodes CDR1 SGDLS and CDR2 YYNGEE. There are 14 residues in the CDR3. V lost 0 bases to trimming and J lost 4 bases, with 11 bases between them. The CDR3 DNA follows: TGTGCCAGCAGCGTAGGGCTGGGGGCGTACGAGCAGTACTTC. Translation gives CASSVGLGAYEQYF.

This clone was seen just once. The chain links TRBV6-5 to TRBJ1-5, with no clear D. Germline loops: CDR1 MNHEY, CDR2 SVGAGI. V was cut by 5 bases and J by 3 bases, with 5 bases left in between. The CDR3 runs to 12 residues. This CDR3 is CASSTSNQPQHF. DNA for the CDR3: TGTGCCAGCAGTACCTCCAATCAGCCCCAGCATTTT.

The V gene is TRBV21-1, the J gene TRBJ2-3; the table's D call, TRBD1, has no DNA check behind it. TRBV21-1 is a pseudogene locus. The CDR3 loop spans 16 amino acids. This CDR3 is CASSLSGYCGTDTQYF. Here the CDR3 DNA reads TGTGCCAGCAGTCTTTCAGGGTACTGTGGCACAGATACGCAGTATTTT.

CDR3 in amino acids: CASTITSGANVLTF. The CDR3 DNA reads as TGTGCCAGCACAATTACTTCTGGGGCCAACGTCCTGACTTTC. V usage is TRBV11-2 and J usage is TRBJ2-6; D is undetermined. Trimming removed 7 bases at V and 1 base at J, with 8 bases between. The CDR3 sequence is 14 residues long. Germline values: CDR1 SGHAT, CDR2 FQNNGV. Full variable domain (rest looked up from reference TRBV11-2 and TRBJ2-6): EAGVAQSPRYKIIEKRQSVAFWCNPISGHATLYWYQQILGQGPKLLIQFQNNGVVDDSQLPKDRFSAERLKGVDSTLKIQPAKLEDSAVYLCASTITSGANVLTFGAGSRLTVL.

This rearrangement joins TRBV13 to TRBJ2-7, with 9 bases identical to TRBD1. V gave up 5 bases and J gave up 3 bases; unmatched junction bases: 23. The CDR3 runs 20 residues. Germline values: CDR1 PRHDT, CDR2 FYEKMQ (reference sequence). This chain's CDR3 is CASSLTYRGRSSGRVYEQYF. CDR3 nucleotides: TGTGCCAGCAGCCTAACATACAGGGGGCGCTCGAGTGGAAGGGTCTACGAGCAGTACTTC.

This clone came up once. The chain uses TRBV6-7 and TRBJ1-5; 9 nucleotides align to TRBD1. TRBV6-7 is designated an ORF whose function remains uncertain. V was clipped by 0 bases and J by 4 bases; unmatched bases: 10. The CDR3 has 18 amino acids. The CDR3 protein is CASSYSERDREPNQPQHF. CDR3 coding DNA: TGTGCCAGCAGTTACTCGGAGAGGGACAGGGAACCTAATCAGCCCCAGCATTTT.

The chain's CDR3 is CASSETAKAAKGGRETQYF. DNA of the CDR3: TGTGCCAGCAGTGAAACCGCGAAAGCGGCTAAAGGGGGACGAGAGACCCAGTACTTC. The V and J genes are TRBV6-1 and TRBJ2-5; weak D call: TRBD1 (6 bases). This CDR3 contains 19 residues. Germline CDR1 and CDR2: MNHNS and SASEGT. V lost 2 bases, J lost 4 bases, and 26 bases lay in between.

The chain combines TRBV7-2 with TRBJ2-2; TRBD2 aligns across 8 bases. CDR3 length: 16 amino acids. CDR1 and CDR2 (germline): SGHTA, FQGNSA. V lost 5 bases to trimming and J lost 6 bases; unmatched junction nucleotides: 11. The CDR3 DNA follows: TGTGCCAGCAGCCAGGCTACGGGGGGGCAAGCCGGGGAGCTGTTTTTT. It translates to CASSQATGGQAGELFF. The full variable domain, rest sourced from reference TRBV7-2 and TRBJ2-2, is GAGVSQSPSNKVTEKGKDVELRCDPISGHTALYWYRQSLGQGLEFLIYFQGNSAPDKSGLPSDRFSAERTGGSVSTLTIQRTQQEDSAVYLCASSQATGGQAGELFFGEGSRLTVL.

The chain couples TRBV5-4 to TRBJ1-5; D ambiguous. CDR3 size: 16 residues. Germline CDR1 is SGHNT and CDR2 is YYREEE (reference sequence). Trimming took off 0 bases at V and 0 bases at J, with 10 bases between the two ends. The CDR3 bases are TGTGCCAGCAGCTTGGGGGGTGGGGATAGCAATCAGCCCCAGCATTTT. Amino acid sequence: CASSLGGGDSNQPQHF.

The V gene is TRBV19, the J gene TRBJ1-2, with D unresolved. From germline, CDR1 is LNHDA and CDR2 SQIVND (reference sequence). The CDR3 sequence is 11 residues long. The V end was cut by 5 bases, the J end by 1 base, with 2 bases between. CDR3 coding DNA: TGTGCCAGTAGTCTTAACTATGGCTACACCTTC. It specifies CASSLNYGYTF.

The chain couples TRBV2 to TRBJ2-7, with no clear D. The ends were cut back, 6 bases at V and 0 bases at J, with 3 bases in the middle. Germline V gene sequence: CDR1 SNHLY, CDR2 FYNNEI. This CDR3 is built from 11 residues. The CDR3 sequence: CASSGSYEQYF. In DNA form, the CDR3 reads TGTGCCAGCAGCGGCTCCTACGAGCAGTACTTC.

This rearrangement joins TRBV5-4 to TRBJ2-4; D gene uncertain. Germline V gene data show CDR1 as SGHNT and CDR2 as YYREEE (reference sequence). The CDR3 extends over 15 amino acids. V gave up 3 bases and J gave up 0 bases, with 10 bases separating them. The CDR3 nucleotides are TGTGCCAGCAGCTCCTACGACGGAGCCAAAAACATTCAGTACTTC. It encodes CASSSYDGAKNIQYF.

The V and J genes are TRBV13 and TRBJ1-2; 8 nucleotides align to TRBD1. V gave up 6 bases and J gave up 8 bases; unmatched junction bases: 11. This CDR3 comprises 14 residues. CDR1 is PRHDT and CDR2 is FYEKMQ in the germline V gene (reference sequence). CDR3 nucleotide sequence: TGTGCCAGCAGACCGGACAGGGCCGCGGGAGGCTACACCTTC. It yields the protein CASRPDRAAGGYTF.

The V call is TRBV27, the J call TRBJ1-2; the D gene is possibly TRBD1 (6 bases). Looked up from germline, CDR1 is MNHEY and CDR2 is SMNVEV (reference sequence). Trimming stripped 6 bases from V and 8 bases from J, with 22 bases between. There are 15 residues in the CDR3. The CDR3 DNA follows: TGTGCCAGCAGCTGGGACGGGGGGCGAGTCGAGGGCTACACCTTC. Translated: CASSWDGGRVEGYTF.